A selection of T cell receptor beta chains follows, all from one sample in a study of T cell responses to AZD1222 COVID-19 vaccine. Some clones are missing from TCRdb's copy, which holds only in-frame ones; the method was immunoSEQ multiplex PCR. The top ten clones hold more than 3% of a sample with more than 140,000 clones, about nine tenths of them seen once. Sequences were derived from peripheral blood, sampled on day 0 of MenACWY control vaccination. These receptors came from an adult in good health. The CDR3 runs from the conserved cysteine through the conserved F or W. D genes are given only for firm matches. Clone size is given for some rows only: seen once, a few or many times, or a class if the clone is expanded.

J	size	D	V	DNA	CDR3
TRBJ1-2	.	.	TRBV5-4	TGTGCCAGCAGCTTGGACCAGGGGAGAAACGGCTACACCTTC	CASSLDQGRNGYTF
TRBJ2-3	.	TRBD2	TRBV18	TGTGCCAGCTCACCAGAGGCAACTAGCGGGGGGGAAGATACGCAGTATTTT	CASSPEATSGGEDTQYF
TRBJ2-1	.	.	TRBV6-2/TRBV6-3	TGTGCCAGCAGTTCGGTAAGCGTTGGGCAGTTCTTC	CASSSVSVGQFF
TRBJ2-7	.	TRBD2	TRBV7-2	TGTGCCAGCAGCCGGGAGGGGACTAGCGGGACGGGCTTCTACTACGAGCAGTACTTC	CASSREGTSGTGFYYEQYF
TRBJ2-3	.	.	TRBV27	TGTGCCAGCAGTCCCAGACTTCAGCACACGCAGTATTTT	CASSPRLQHTQYF
TRBJ2-1	.	.	TRBV2	TGTGCCAGCAGTGAAGCCCCAGCGGGGACATACAATGAGCAGTTCTTC	CASSEAPAGTYNEQFF
TRBJ1-2	.	TRBD1	TRBV29-1	TGCAGCGTTGAGGGACCGGGACAGGGGAATGGCTACACCTTC	CSVEGPGQGNGYTF
TRBJ1-6	.	TRBD1	TRBV20-1	TGCAGTGCTAGTGGGCACAGGGGAAGTTATAATTCACCCCTCCACTTT	CSASGHRGSYNSPLHF
TRBJ2-1	.	TRBD2	TRBV4-3	TGCGCCAGCAGCCAAACGGGACTAGCGGGGGCCGCCTCCTACAATGAGCAGTTCTTC	CASSQTGLAGAASYNEQFF
TRBJ2-7	.	.	TRBV7-9	TGTGCCAGCAGCCCCGGAGCACTCTCCTACGAGCAGTACTTC	CASSPGALSYEQYF
TRBJ2-7	.	.	TRBV19	TGTGCCAGTAGCCCGGGACACCGGTCCTACGAGCAGTACTTC	CASSPGHRSYEQYF
TRBJ2-7	.	.	TRBV18	TGTGCCAGCTCACTACAGGATCGGTTGAACGAGCAGTACTTC	CASSLQDRLNEQYF
TRBJ2-7	.	TRBD1	TRBV18	TGTGCCAGCTCACCCAAACCCACAGGGGGCCAGGACGAGCAGTACTTC	CASSPKPTGGQDEQYF
TRBJ2-7	.	TRBD2	TRBV27	TGTGCCAGCAGTTTATGGGCAGGGAGGGGAGGCGAGCAGTACTTC	CASSLWAGRGGEQYF
TRBJ2-7	.	.	TRBV3-1/TRBV3-2	TGTGCCAGCAGACGGGGGCCCGAATACTACGAGCAGTACTTC	CASRRGPEYYEQYF
TRBJ1-4	.	.	TRBV7-7	TGTGCTAGCACCCCCTCCCCTCTCCTGGATGAAAAACTGTTTTTT	CASTPSPLLDEKLFF
TRBJ2-7	.	.	TRBV27	TGTGCCAGCAGTTTATCTTCTGACGGGAACTGGGAGCAGTACTTC	CASSLSSDGNWEQYF
TRBJ1-2	once	.	TRBV7-2	TGTGCCAGCAGCCCCGCGTGGACAAACTATGGCTACACCTTC	CASSPAWTNYGYTF
TRBJ2-5	.	.	TRBV2	TGTGCCAGCAGAGAGAAGACCCAGTACTTC	CASREKTQYF
TRBJ1-2	.	.	TRBV6-1	TGTGCCAGCAGTGAAGTGGGAGCAGGCTCTAACTATGGCTACACCTTC	CASSEVGAGSNYGYTF
TRBJ1-2	once	TRBD1	TRBV6-2/TRBV6-3	TGTGCCAGCAGTGACCGGACAGGGTATAGCTACACCTTC	CASSDRTGYSYTF
TRBJ1-2	.	TRBD1	TRBV6-5	TGTGCCAGCAGTACAACGGACAGGGATGGTGATGGCTACACCTTC	CASSTTDRDGDGYTF
TRBJ1-6	once	.	TRBV6-1	TGTGCCAGCAGTGAGGCGGCAGGGGAAGTTTCACCCCTCCACTTT	CASSEAAGEVSPLHF
TRBJ2-7	once	TRBD1	TRBV5-6	TGTGCCAGCAGCTTGAAAGGGACAGGGGCGTACGAGCAGTACTTC	CASSLKGTGAYEQYF
TRBJ2-2	.	TRBD1	TRBV5-1	TGCGCCAGCAGCACGGGACAGGGGCCCGGGGAGCTGTTTTTT	CASSTGQGPGELFF
TRBJ1-1	few	.	TRBV5-5	TGTGCCAGCAGCGAGGGATTGACAGGCGGGAACACTGAAGCTTTCTTT	CASSEGLTGGNTEAFF
TRBJ2-5	.	TRBD1	TRBV18	TGTGCCAGCTCACACGCCGGGACAGGGGGCACAGAGACCCAGTACTTC	CASSHAGTGGTETQYF
TRBJ1-1	.	TRBD1	TRBV4-2	TGTGCCAGCAGCCGAGACCGGGACAGAACGAACACTGAAGCTTTCTTT	CASSRDRDRTNTEAFF
TRBJ2-7	.	.	TRBV20-1	TGCAGTGCCGGCGGGGGCCACGAGCAGTACTTC	CSAGGGHEQYF
TRBJ1-2	.	.	TRBV3-1/TRBV3-2	TGTGCCAGCAGCCCAACTGCCAGGCCGAATGGCTACACCTTC	CASSPTARPNGYTF
TRBJ2-7	.	.	TRBV5-4	TGTGCCAGCAGCTTGAGCTCAGTTCCTACCTACGAGCAGTACTTC	CASSLSSVPTYEQYF
TRBJ1-4	once	.	TRBV5-4	TGTGCCAGCAGCTTGAAGGGAAATGAAAAACTGTTTTTT	CASSLKGNEKLFF
TRBJ1-2	.	.	TRBV5-4	TGTGCCAGCAGCTTGGGACAGATCTATGGCTACACCTTC	CASSLGQIYGYTF
TRBJ2-2	few	.	TRBV6-2/TRBV6-3	TGTGCCAGCAGTTACGGCACAGGGGAGGTAGTGTACACCGGGGAGCTGTTTTTT	CASSYGTGEVVYTGELFF
TRBJ1-2	.	.	TRBV4-1	TGCGCCAGCAGCCTTGGCGGAGGAAAGGATGGCTACACCTTC	CASSLGGGKDGYTF
TRBJ1-1	.	.	TRBV19	TGTGCCAGTAGTCTCCTGGGGAACACTGAAGCTTTCTTT	CASSLLGNTEAFF
TRBJ2-3	.	TRBD2	TRBV5-8	TGTGCCAGCAGACAGGGCGGGAGGAATTTGGATACGCAGTATTTT	CASRQGGRNLDTQYF
TRBJ1-1	.	.	TRBV7-3	TGTGCCAGCAGCTTAAACACAAGAATGAACACTGAAGCTTTCTTT	CASSLNTRMNTEAFF
TRBJ1-1	once	.	TRBV6-1	TGTGCCAGCAGTTATAGTTCGACTGAAGCTTTCTTT	CASSYSSTEAFF
TRBJ2-3	.	TRBD1	TRBV7-9	TGTGCCAGCAGCCTAGGACAGGGGGCAGGAGATACGCAGTATTTT	CASSLGQGAGDTQYF
TRBJ2-5	few	.	TRBV5-1	TGCGCCAGCAGCCCCCCCGTAGAGGGCCAAGAGACCCAGTACTTC	CASSPPVEGQETQYF
TRBJ1-3	.	.	TRBV18	TGTGCCAGCTCGCCACAGGCCCTAGATGGAAACACCATATATTTT	CASSPQALDGNTIYF
TRBJ1-5	.	.	TRBV5-6	TGTGCCAGCAGCTTGGGAGGGGTGAATCAGCCCCAGCATTTT	CASSLGGVNQPQHF
TRBJ1-2	.	.	TRBV12-5	TGTGCTAGTGGTTTAGGCCCAGCTTATGGCTACACCTTC	CASGLGPAYGYTF
TRBJ2-7	.	TRBD1	TRBV29-1	TGCAGCATCTCCGAGAGGGGGCGCGTCTACGAGCAGTACTTC	CSISERGRVYEQYF
TRBJ1-5	.	.	TRBV18	TGTGCCAGCTCACCACCGGGGGGAAGGGGTTTGAAGCATTTT	CASSPPGGRGLKHF
TRBJ1-4	.	.	TRBV5-6	TGTGCCAGCAGCACATCAGGAGCCACTAATGAAAAACTGTTTTTT	CASSTSGATNEKLFF
TRBJ2-7	.	.	TRBV11-3	TGTGCCAGCAGCTTAGGATCGAAAGAATACGAGCAGTACTTC	CASSLGSKEYEQYF
TRBJ1-1	.	.	TRBV20-1	TGCAGTGCTACAGGGAACACTGAAGCTTTCTTT	CSATGNTEAFF
TRBJ2-1	.	.	TRBV6-6	TGTGCCAGCACCCCCTCGGAGGGCTACAATGAGCAGTTCTTC	CASTPSEGYNEQFF